Shown below are 11 T cell receptor beta chains from a single sample sequenced in a study of shared clonotypes between healthy human individuals. The protocol was immunoSEQ multiplex PCR, while the TCRdb copy is restricted to in-frame clones and leaves out a portion. The table lists 550,000 to 850,000 clones, approximately 79% of them singletons. The sample comprised memory CD4+ T cells sorted from blood. Subset described: CD45RA-negative fraction. These receptors came from a woman under 40 in good health.

The chain is built from TRBV5-6 and TRBJ2-5; D perhaps matches TRBD2 (5 bases). V lost 6 bases and J 5 bases, leaving 17 bases between the germline ends. The CDR3 runs 14 residues. Germline lookup yields CDR1 SGHDT and CDR2 YYEEEE. The CDR3 DNA reads as TGTGCCAGCACCCCGCGGGTGACGGGGGAGACCCAGTACTTC. This sequence encodes CASTPRVTGETQYF.

The sample holds one count of this clone. The chain uses TRBV5-1 and TRBJ2-7; 9 bases are a match to TRBD1. The germline gives CDR1 SGHRS, CDR2 YFSETQ. Losses at the gene ends were 5 bases for V and 3 bases for J; bases not matched to a gene: 6. This CDR3 has 14 amino acids. CDR3 residues: CASRAAGQGYEQYF. The DNA of the CDR3 is TGCGCCAGCAGAGCTGCGGGACAGGGCTACGAGCAGTACTTC. The entire variable domain, with the rest obtained from reference TRBV5-1 and TRBJ2-7, is as follows: KAGVTQTPRYLIKTRGQQVTLSCSPISGHRSVSWYQQTPGQGLQFLFEYFSETQRNKGNFPGRFSGRQFSNSRSEMNVSTLELGDSALYLCASRAAGQGYEQYFGPGTRLTVT.

This chain connects TRBV28 to TRBJ2-6; possibly TRBD1 for D (5 bases). This CDR3 region has 16 residues. Trimming cost V 4 bases and J 4 bases, with 14 bases left between them. Germline V lookup: CDR1 MDHEN, CDR2 SYDVKM. The CDR3 nucleotides are TGTGCCAGCAGTTCCCTGGACAAAGCCGGGGCCAACGTCCTGACTTTC. This sequence encodes CASSSLDKAGANVLTF.

The J gene is TRBJ2-7, the V gene TRBV9; D tentatively fits TRBD1 or TRBD2 (5 bases each). The ends were cut back, 3 bases at V and 6 bases at J, with 10 bases in the middle. This CDR3 contains 12 residues. Germline loops: CDR1 SGDLS, CDR2 YYNGEE. The CDR3 protein is CASSDGASEQYF. The CDR3 DNA follows: TGTGCCAGCAGCGACGGGGCCTCCGAGCAGTACTTC.

The CDR3 spells CASSPGGTGDTQYF. In DNA form, the CDR3 reads TGTGCCAGCAGCCCGGGGGGAACCGGGGATACGCAGTATTTT. The chain is built from TRBV4-2 and TRBJ2-3; the match to TRBD2 covers 7 bases. Germline CDR1 and CDR2: LGHNA and YNFKEQ. The CDR3 spans 14 residues. Germline trimming cut 4 bases from V and 6 bases from J; bases unmatched to any gene: 7.

This clone was observed at least ten times. The chain couples TRBV6-6 to TRBJ1-5, with D perhaps matching TRBD1 (6 bases). Looked up from germline, CDR1 is MNHNY and CDR2 is SVGAGI (reference sequence). V lost 0 bases, J lost 6 bases, and 15 bases lay in between. CDR3 length equals 16 residues. The DNA for the CDR3 is TGTGCCAGCAGTTACTCGTCGGGGGGCGTTGGTCAGCCCCAGCATTTT. As protein: CASSYSSGGVGQPQHF.

The gene calls are TRBV13 and TRBJ2-2, with TRBD2 as a possible D gene (5 bases). Per germline, CDR1 PRHDT and CDR2 FYEKMQ (reference sequence). V was trimmed by 3 bases and J by 1 base, leaving 9 bases between them. The CDR3 consists of 15 residues. The chain's CDR3 is CASSFFEGNTGELFF. The DNA for the CDR3 is TGTGCCAGCAGCTTTTTCGAGGGGAACACCGGGGAGCTGTTTTTT.

The rearrangement links TRBV5-6 to TRBJ1-6; maybe TRBD1 (5 bases). Germline loops: CDR1 SGHDT, CDR2 YYEEEE. V was pared by 1 base and J by 3 bases, with 8 bases between. The CDR3 consists of 15 residues. The CDR3 bases are TGTGCCAGCAGCTTGCAGGGCGGCTATAATTCACCCCTCCACTTT. It is translated as CASSLQGGYNSPLHF.

This clone has just one count. The CDR3 spells CSVKTAGGADYGYTF. In nucleotides, the CDR3 is TGCAGCGTTAAAACAGCAGGGGGCGCCGACTATGGCTACACCTTC. V usage is TRBV29-1 and J usage is TRBJ1-2; 8 nucleotides match TRBD1. The CDR3 loop spans 15 amino acids. J gave up 3 bases and V 5 bases, and 11 bases lay outside the gene matches. Germline V gives CDR1 SQVTM, CDR2 ANQGSEA.

This clone appeared a few times. The chain couples TRBV30 to TRBJ2-7, with D hard to call. This CDR3 spans 11 amino acids. V lost 0 bases and J 12 bases, leaving 12 bases between the germline ends. CDR1 and CDR2 (germline): GTSNPN, SVGIG (reference sequence). The CDR3: CAWSVLRERYF. The CDR3 DNA sequence: TGTGCCTGGAGTGTACTCCGAGAGAGGTACTTC.

This chain uses TRBV11-2 with TRBJ2-5; 15 bases align to TRBD2. Per the germline V gene, CDR1 is SGHAT and CDR2 is FQNNGV. The CDR3 has 16 amino acids. J lost 4 bases, V lost 4 bases, and 4 bases had no gene match. The CDR3 protein is CASSSGLAGGSETQYF. The CDR3 DNA reads TGTGCCAGCAGCTCGGGACTAGCGGGAGGTTCAGAGACCCAGTACTTC.